The 26 T cell receptor beta chains below all came from one sample that was sequenced in a study of T cell responses to AZD1222 COVID-19 vaccine. TCRdb's table, derived via immunoSEQ multiplex PCR, lists solely in-frame clones and lacks some. The table has 130,000 to 150,000 clones, about 91% seen once. This material consisted of peripheral blood, taken on day 0 of AZD1222 vaccination. These receptors were collected from an adult in good health.

The genes are TRBV29-1 and TRBJ1-6, with D maybe TRBD1 (5 bases). Trimming cost V 4 bases and J 9 bases, with 13 bases left between them. Per germline, CDR1 SQVTM and CDR2 ANQGSEA. This CDR3 has 13 amino acids. In nucleotides, the CDR3 is TGCAGCGTTGCAGGGTCGCGCGGTTCACCCCTCCACTTT. The encoded protein is CSVAGSRGSPLHF.

V is TRBV5-1 and J is TRBJ2-3; D perhaps matches TRBD2 (6 bases). The CDR3 sequence is 13 residues long. The germline V and J ends were trimmed by 9 bases and 5 bases, with 16 bases remaining between them. Per the germline V gene, CDR1 is SGHRS and CDR2 is YFSETQ. The CDR3: CATAGGSGDTQYF. CDR3 bases: TGCGCCACCGCCGGAGGGTCGGGAGATACGCAGTATTTT.

This clone was seen a handful of times. The V and J genes are TRBV10-1 and TRBJ1-1; D unclear. Germline-derived CDR1 and CDR2 are WNHNN and SYGVQD (reference sequence). The V and J ends lost 8 bases and 5 bases respectively, with 15 bases between them. The CDR3 has 13 amino acids. CDR3 sequence (DNA): TGCGCCAGCGTGGGCGATCCTGGGACTGAAGCTTTCTTT. Its translation: CASVGDPGTEAFF.

The CDR3 DNA follows: TGTGCCAGCAGCTTGGGCAGGGACTCTAATTCACCCCTCCACTTT. As protein: CASSLGRDSNSPLHF. The chain is built from TRBV5-4 and TRBJ1-6, with D perhaps TRBD1 (5 bases). Per the germline V gene, CDR1 is SGHNT and CDR2 is YYREEE (reference sequence). V lost 0 bases to trimming and J lost 6 bases, with 10 bases between them. The CDR3 covers 15 residues.

The genes are TRBV19 and TRBJ1-2; a weak D match, TRBD1 (5 bases). This CDR3 contains 14 residues. Germline V gives CDR1 LNHDA, CDR2 SQIVND (reference sequence). The germline V and J ends were trimmed by 0 bases and 10 bases, with 15 bases remaining between them. The CDR3 bases are TGTGCCAGTAGTATAGATCTTGAGACAGACTTCTACACCTTC. Residues: CASSIDLETDFYTF.

This rearrangement joins TRBV5-1 to TRBJ1-4, with TRBD1 matching 7 bases. Germline CDR1 reads SGHRS; CDR2 reads YFSETQ. Trimming removed 4 bases from V and 7 bases from J; junction bases left unmatched: 7. The CDR3 totals 14 residues. CDR3 loop: CASSPRQGGEKLFF. As DNA, the CDR3 is TGCGCCAGCAGCCCCCGACAGGGTGGTGAAAAACTGTTTTTT.

The genes are TRBV12-3 or TRBV12-4 and TRBJ2-5, with D possibly matching TRBD2 (5 bases). CDR3 size: 11 residues. Deletions cut 3 bases from V and 7 bases from J, with 6 bases between. The CDR3: CASSFGGTQYF. The CDR3 DNA follows: TGTGCCAGCAGTTTCGGAGGGACCCAGTACTTC.

The chain has TRBV27 and TRBJ2-1; no clear D gene. V lost 8 bases and J 4 bases, leaving 21 bases between the germline ends. The CDR3 has 16 residues. Germline V CDR1 and CDR2: MNHEY, SMNVEV (reference sequence). For the CDR3, the DNA is TGTGCCAGCGGCCGGGCGGCAACGTTGGGATACAATGAGCAGTTCTTC. Its protein product is CASGRAATLGYNEQFF.

The chain carries TRBV30 and TRBJ1-2; 11 bases map to TRBD1. The CDR3 runs to 15 residues. Germline trimming cut 0 bases from V and 4 bases from J; bases unmatched to any gene: 4. The germline V gene encodes CDR1 GTSNPN and CDR2 SVGIG (reference sequence). CDR3 sequence reads: CAWSVGTGGFYGYTF. The CDR3 DNA reads TGTGCCTGGAGTGTAGGGACAGGGGGTTTCTATGGCTACACCTTC.

The chain employs TRBV5-1 and TRBJ2-7; possible D gene TRBD1, 5 bases. Trimming removed 0 bases from V and 6 bases from J, with 13 bases in between. Germline values: CDR1 SGHRS, CDR2 YFSETQ. The CDR3 has 14 amino acids. The CDR3 region is CASSLADRGGEQYF. The CDR3 DNA reads as TGCGCCAGCAGCTTGGCCGATAGGGGTGGCGAGCAGTACTTC.

CDR3: CASSLAGTGEVYGYTF. The CDR3 DNA is TGCGCCAGCAGCTTGGCGGGGACAGGGGAGGTATATGGCTACACCTTC. The chain couples TRBV5-1 to TRBJ1-2; TRBD1 matches 10 bases. Trimming at V came to 0 bases and at J to 5 bases, leaving 7 bases not matched to a gene. CDR3 length: 16 amino acids. Germline V gene sequence: CDR1 SGHRS, CDR2 YFSETQ.

The chain uses TRBV5-1 and TRBJ2-7; TRBD2 matches 8 bases. V gave up 3 bases and J gave up 7 bases; unmatched junction bases: 9. There are 14 residues in the CDR3. Germline V gives CDR1 SGHRS, CDR2 YFSETQ. This CDR3 reads CASSSRGAQLEQYF. DNA for the CDR3: TGCGCCAGCAGCTCGCGGGGGGCACAACTAGAGCAGTACTTC. Full variable domain (missing parts from reference TRBV5-1 and TRBJ2-7): KAGVTQTPRYLIKTRGQQVTLSCSPISGHRSVSWYQQTPGQGLQFLFEYFSETQRNKGNFPGRFSGRQFSNSRSEMNVSTLELGDSALYLCASSSRGAQLEQYFGPGTRLTVT.

The chain links TRBV7-2 to TRBJ1-2, with D tentatively TRBD1 (5 bases). The CDR3 contains 13 residues. The V and J ends lost 1 base and 7 bases respectively, with 10 bases between them. Germline values: CDR1 SGHTA, CDR2 FQGNSA. The CDR3 loop reads CASSLGGIGGYTF. CDR3 coding DNA: TGTGCCAGCAGCTTAGGGGGGATCGGTGGCTACACCTTC.

The rearrangement uses TRBV5-1 and TRBJ2-7, with 8 bases lining up with TRBD2. The CDR3 is made up of 16 amino acids. CDR1 and CDR2 from the germline V gene are SGHRS and YFSETQ. V dropped 0 bases and J dropped 2; count of bases not matched to a gene: 7. The CDR3 sequence: CASSLAWRGDTYEQYF. CDR3 DNA: TGCGCCAGCAGCTTGGCCTGGCGGGGGGATACCTACGAGCAGTACTTC. Combining the CDR3 with reference TRBV5-1 and TRBJ2-7 gives the whole variable domain KAGVTQTPRYLIKTRGQQVTLSCSPISGHRSVSWYQQTPGQGLQFLFEYFSETQRNKGNFPGRFSGRQFSNSRSEMNVSTLELGDSALYLCASSLAWRGDTYEQYFGPGTRLTVT.

V is TRBV7-2 and J is TRBJ2-7; D could derive from TRBD1 or TRBD2 (6 bases each). V was trimmed by 8 bases and J by 3 bases, leaving 14 bases between them. Germline V lookup: CDR1 SGHTA, CDR2 FQGNSA. This CDR3 spans 13 amino acids. CDR3 bases: TGTGCCAGCTCGGAGGGGGTCGGCTACGAGCAGTACTTC. It encodes CASSEGVGYEQYF.

This chain uses TRBV5-4 with TRBJ2-1; no clear D gene. Germline V gives CDR1 SGHNT, CDR2 YYREEE (reference sequence). V lost 4 bases and J 4 bases, leaving 12 bases between the germline ends. This CDR3 contains 14 residues. CDR3 loop: CASSPPPPYNEQFF. The CDR3 DNA reads TGTGCCAGCAGCCCACCCCCCCCATACAATGAGCAGTTCTTC.

V is TRBV11-2 and J is TRBJ2-1, with unresolved D. V was pared by 8 bases and J by 8 bases, with 10 bases between. The germline V gene has CDR1 SGHAT and CDR2 FQNNGV. The CDR3 extends over 11 amino acids. The CDR3 nucleotides read TGTGCCAGCCGGAGTGGCGATGAGCAGTTCTTC. Amino acid sequence: CASRSGDEQFF.

The V and J genes are TRBV7-9 and TRBJ2-1; 10 nucleotides match TRBD2. The J segment lost 0 bases and the V segment lost 6 bases, leaving 5 bases of the junction unmatched. The CDR3 has 16 amino acids. Germline V gene data show CDR1 as SEHNR and CDR2 as FQNEAQ (reference sequence). CDR3 bases: TGTGCCAGCAGGCATAGCGGGGGGAGCTCCTACAATGAGCAGTTCTTC. It yields the protein CASRHSGGSSYNEQFF.

Worth noting for this clone: Other DNA sequences in this sample translate to the same CDR3. The chain links TRBV6-5 to TRBJ1-6; D not resolved. Germline V lookup: CDR1 MNHEY, CDR2 SVGAGI. Trimming left V 4 bases short and J 9 bases short, with 10 bases between. The CDR3 consists of 13 residues. The CDR3 region is CASSSPPASPLHF. CDR3 DNA: TGTGCCAGCAGTTCCCCCCCCGCTTCACCCCTCCACTTT.

The CDR3 loop is CASSPQRQGTDTQYF. The DNA of the CDR3 is TGTGCCAGCTCACCACAGCGACAGGGGACAGATACGCAGTATTTT. The chain joins TRBV18 to TRBJ2-3; 8 bases line up with TRBD1. CDR3 size: 15 residues. CDR1 KGHSH and CDR2 LQKENI come from the germline V gene. Unmatched junction bases numbered 3, after V lost 1 base and J lost 3 bases.

Written as DNA, the CDR3 is TGTGCCAGCAGTCTGGCTTCGCCCCCTGGCTACACCTTC. It is translated as CASSLASPPGYTF. The V gene is TRBV6-2 or TRBV6-3, the J gene TRBJ1-2; no clear D gene. Germline V gene data show CDR1 as MNHEY and CDR2 as SVGEGT. V lost 5 bases, J lost 7 bases, and 14 bases lay in between. The CDR3 has 13 residues.

The rearrangement uses TRBV5-1 and TRBJ2-3; 8 bases align to TRBD1. There are 14 residues in the CDR3. The V gene's germline CDR1 is SGHRS and CDR2 YFSETQ. Trimming cost V 1 base and J 5 bases; bases outside gene matches: 3. CDR3 residues: CASSLTGGRDTQYF. DNA for the CDR3: TGCGCCAGCAGCTTGACAGGGGGACGAGATACGCAGTATTTT.

Notes on this clone: The junction differs from germline at one of its ends, possibly a read error. The chain employs TRBV7-7 and TRBJ2-7; TRBD2 matches 9 bases. CDR3 length: 21 residues. CDR1 and CDR2 (germline): SSHAT, FNYEAQ (reference sequence). CDR3 protein: CASSLAPPRRGGLLFPYEQYF. CDR3 DNA sequence: TGTGCTAGCAGCTTAGCCCCCCCGAGGCGGGGGGGCCTTCTTTTTCCCTACGAGCAGTACTTC.

The chain couples TRBV28 to TRBJ2-2, with D unresolved. The CDR3 is made up of 15 amino acids. The ends were cut back, 3 bases at V and 5 bases at J, with 13 bases in the middle. Germline V gives CDR1 MDHEN, CDR2 SYDVKM. As DNA, the CDR3 is TGTGCCAGCAGTTTTTTCCGGACCAGGACCGGGGAGCTGTTTTTT. Translating gives CASSFFRTRTGELFF.

In this sample, this clone turned up once. The CDR3 DNA reads as TGTGCCACCAGTGATTTTGCCAGTACCCAAACCCAGATTGGGCAGTATTTT. The encoded protein is CATSDFASTQTQIGQYF. This chain connects TRBV24-1 to TRBJ2-3; D is uncertain. The germline V gene has CDR1 KGHDR and CDR2 SFDVKD. CDR3 size: 17 residues. Deletions cut 1 base from V and 11 bases from J, with 24 bases between.

The rearrangement uses TRBV28 and TRBJ1-3; D not certain. The germline V gene encodes CDR1 MDHEN and CDR2 SYDVKM. Trimming stripped 7 bases from V and 0 bases from J, with 7 bases between. The CDR3 runs to 13 residues. The CDR3 sequence: CASIPYSGNTIYF. The CDR3 DNA reads TGTGCCAGCATCCCGTACTCTGGAAACACCATATATTTT.